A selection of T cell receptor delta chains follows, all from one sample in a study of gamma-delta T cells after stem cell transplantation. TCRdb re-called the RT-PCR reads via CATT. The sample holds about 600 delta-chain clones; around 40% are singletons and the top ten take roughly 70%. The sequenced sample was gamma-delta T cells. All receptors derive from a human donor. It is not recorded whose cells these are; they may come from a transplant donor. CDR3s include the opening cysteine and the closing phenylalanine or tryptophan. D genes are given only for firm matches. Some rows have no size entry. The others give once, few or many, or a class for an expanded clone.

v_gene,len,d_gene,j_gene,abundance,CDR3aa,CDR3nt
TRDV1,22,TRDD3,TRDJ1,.,CALGELRVLLRWWGIQTDKLIF,TGTGCTCTTGGGGAACTAAGAGTCCTCCTACGTTGGTGGGGGATACAAACCGATAAACTCATCTTT
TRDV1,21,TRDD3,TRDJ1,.,CALGEKPFPWGWGILADKLIF,TGTGCTCTTGGGGAAAAACCCTTTCCTTGGGGTTGGGGGATACTTGCCGATAAACTCATCTTT
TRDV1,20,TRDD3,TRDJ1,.,CALGDPSYFWGIPKTDKLIF,TGTGCTCTTGGGGACCCTTCTTACTTCTGGGGGATACCCAAAACCGATAAACTCATCTTT
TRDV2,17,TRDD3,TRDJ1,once,CACDTAGGGGERDKLIF,TGTGCCTGTGACACGGCTGGGGGAGGCGGCGAGCGGGATAAACTCATCTTT
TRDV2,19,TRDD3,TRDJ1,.,CACDTLILGDTQVPDNLIF,TGTGCCTGTGACACCCTAATACTGGGGGATACGCAAGTCCCCGATAACCTCATCTTT
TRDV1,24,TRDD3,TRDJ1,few,CALGDSVVLLPVLGDTGYTDKLIF,TGTGCTCTTGGGGACTCCGTGGTCCTACTACCTGTACTGGGGGATACGGGGTACACCGATAAACTCATCTTT
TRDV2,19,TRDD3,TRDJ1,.,CACDTIRGLGDVYTDKLIF,TGTGCCTGTGACACCATCAGGGGACTGGGGGACGTGTACACCGATAAACTCATCTTT
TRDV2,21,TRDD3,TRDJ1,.,CACDTVPHGRLGLGDTDKLIF,TGTGCCTGTGACACCGTCCCCCACGGACGGCTGGGACTGGGGGATACCGATAAGCTCATCTTT
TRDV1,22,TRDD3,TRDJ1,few,CALGEAQFLRAWWGIHTDKLIF,TGTGCTCTTGGGGAAGCCCAGTTCCTACGCGCGTGGTGGGGGATACACACCGATAAACTCATCTTT
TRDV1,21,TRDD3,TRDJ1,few,CALGELSHLYWGILATDKLIF,TGTGCTCTTGGGGAACTTTCCCACCTGTACTGGGGGATACTGGCCACCGATAAACTCATCTTT
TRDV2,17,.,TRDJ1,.,CACDTLGHTRRTDKLIF,TGTGCCTGTGACACTCTGGGACATACCCGACGGACCGATAAACTTATCTTT
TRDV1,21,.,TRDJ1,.,CALGEPGCSYWGSLCTDKLIF,TGTGCTCTTGGGGAACCAGGCTGTTCCTACTGGGGATCCCTTTGCACCGATAAACTCATCTTT
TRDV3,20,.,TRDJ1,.,CASVYLPKPDWGPYTDKLIF,TGTGCCTCTGTCTACCTTCCTAAACCGGACTGGGGGCCCTACACCGATAAACTCATCTTT
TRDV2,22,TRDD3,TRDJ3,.,CACDTLLGDTHYRSWDTRQMFF,TGTGCCTGTGACACCTTACTGGGGGATACGCACTATAGATCCTGGGACACCCGACAGATGTTTTTC
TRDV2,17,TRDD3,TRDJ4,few,CACDTVVTGGYVAPLIF,TGTGCCTGTGACACCGTGGTGACTGGGGGATACGTCGCACCCCTGATCTTT
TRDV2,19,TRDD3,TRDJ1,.,CACDPVLGDTRRNTDKLIF,TGTGCCTGTGACCCCGTACTGGGGGATACGCGGAGAAACACCGATAAACTCATCTTT
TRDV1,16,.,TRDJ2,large,CALGEPDVRLTAQLFF,TGTGCTCTTGGGGAACCCGACGTCCGTTTGACAGCACAACTCTTCTTT
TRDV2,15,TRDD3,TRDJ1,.,CACDALDLGGDKLIF,TGTGCCTGTGACGCGTTGGACCTGGGGGGCGATAAACTCATCTTT
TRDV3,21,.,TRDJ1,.,CASQLPGLPNLLGRYTDKLIF,TGTGCCTCTCAACTCCCCGGCCTTCCCAACCTACTGGGGAGGTACACCGATAAACTCATCTTT
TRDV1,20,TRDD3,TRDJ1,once,CALGELFLPVWGIPTDKLIF,TGTGCTCTTGGGGAACTATTCCTACCCGTCTGGGGGATACCAACCGATAAACTCATCTTT
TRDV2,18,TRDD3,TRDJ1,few,CACDTLGDTRAVSDKLIF,TGTGCCTGTGACACTCTGGGGGATACGCGGGCGGTGTCCGATAAACTCATCTTT
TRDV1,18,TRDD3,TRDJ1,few,CALGETGYWGITQINLIF,TGTGCTCTTGGGGAAACGGGGTACTGGGGGATAACCCAGATCAACCTCATCTTT
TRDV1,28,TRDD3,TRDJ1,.,CALGKGETQVRQFPLILLGDADTDKLIF,TGTGCTCTTGGGAAGGGCGAAACCCAGGTTAGACAATTCCCCCTCATTTTACTGGGGGATGCAGACACCGATAAACTCATCTTT
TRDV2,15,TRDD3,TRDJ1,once,CACENLGAVWDNLIF,TGTGCCTGTGAAAACCTGGGGGCCGTTTGGGATAACCTCATCTTT
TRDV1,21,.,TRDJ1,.,CALGELGPLPTMGDVVDKLIF,TGTGCTCTTGGGGAACTAGGCCCTCTTCCTACGATGGGGGATGTGGTCGATAAACTCATCTTT
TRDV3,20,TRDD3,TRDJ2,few,CAFGGLGYWGILALTAQLFF,TGTGCCTTTGGGGGTTTAGGTTACTGGGGGATACTAGCTTTGACAGCACAACTCTTCTTC
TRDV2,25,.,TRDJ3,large,CACDTVSGWVTPLRLSSWDTRQMFF,TGTGCCTGTGACACCGTGAGTGGCTGGGTGACCCCGCTTCGTTTATCGTCCTGGGACACCCGACAGATGTTTTTC
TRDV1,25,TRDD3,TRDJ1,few,CALGELRTPVLGDHYLFQYTDKLIF,TGTGCTCTTGGGGAACTGCGTACGCCGGTACTGGGGGATCACTACTTATTCCAGTACACCGATAAACTCATCTTT
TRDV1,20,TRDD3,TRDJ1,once,CALGPRLLYWGIVSLQTLIF,TGTGCTCTTGGCCCCCGGCTCCTTTACTGGGGGATAGTAAGTTTGCAAACACTCATCTTT
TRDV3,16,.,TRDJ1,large,CAYPLTASGLSDKLIF,TGTGCCTACCCACTTACGGCCTCAGGCTTGAGTGATAAACTCATCTTT
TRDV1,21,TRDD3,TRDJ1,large,CALGEDDWDRLGDRCTDKLIF,TGTGCTCTTGGGGAAGACGATTGGGACCGACTGGGGGATAGGTGCACCGATAAACTCATCTTT
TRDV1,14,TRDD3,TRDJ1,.,CALGVGDTPDKLIF,TGTGCTCTTGGGGTGGGGGATACTCCCGATAAACTCATCTTT
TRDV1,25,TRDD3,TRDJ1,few,CALGEGPFLPAIDWGIKLHTDKLIF,TGTGCTCTTGGGGAAGGGCCTTTTCTCCCCGCAATCGACTGGGGGATAAAGCTGCACACCGATAAACTCATCTTT
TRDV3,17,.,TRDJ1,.,CATWGGFWLPYTDKLIF,TGTGCCACTTGGGGTGGATTTTGGCTGCCGTACACCGATAAACTCATCTTT
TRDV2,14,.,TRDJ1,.,CACDTAGSRDKLIF,TGTGCCTGTGACACGGCGGGATCCCGCGATAAACTCATCTTT
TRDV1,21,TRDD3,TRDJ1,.,CALGAPPGALLPQTGGCKLIF,TGTGCTCTTGGGGCACCACCGGGGGCCCTCCTACCGCAAACTGGGGGGTGTAAACTCATCTTT
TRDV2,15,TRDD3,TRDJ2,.,CACDLTGDPTAQLFF,TGTGCCTGTGACCTTACTGGGGACCCGACAGCACAACTCTTCTTT